The 27 T cell receptor beta chains listed next were all sequenced from one sample in a study of T cell responses to AZD1222 COVID-19 vaccine. The method was immunoSEQ multiplex PCR; TCRdb's version includes in-frame clones alone and lacks a portion of them. The sample holds about 150,000 clones, nearly 95% seen once. The source material was peripheral blood, sampled on day 0 of AZD1222 vaccination. These receptors were collected from an adult in good health.

This chain connects TRBV19 to TRBJ1-3, with D possibly TRBD1 on 5 matching bases. The CDR3 covers 15 residues. Trimming removed 1 base at V and 0 bases at J, with 7 bases between. Germline lookup yields CDR1 LNHDA and CDR2 SQIVND (reference sequence). CDR3 protein: CASSIADSSGNTIYF. The CDR3 region has the DNA TGTGCCAGTAGTATAGCCGACAGCTCTGGAAACACCATATATTTT.

This rearrangement joins TRBV19 to TRBJ1-2; 9 positions agree with TRBD1. Germline V gene data show CDR1 as LNHDA and CDR2 as SQIVND (reference sequence). The CDR3 runs to 14 residues. With V trimmed by 7 bases and J by 4 bases, 7 bases remained unmatched. The CDR3: CASTTPTGGYGYTF. The CDR3 region has the DNA TGTGCCAGTACCACACCGACAGGGGGCTATGGCTACACCTTC.

J is TRBJ1-2 and V is TRBV28; the D is unclear. CDR1 and CDR2 (germline): MDHEN, SYDVKM. This CDR3 spans 17 amino acids. V shed 5 bases and J shed 4 bases, with 23 bases lying between them. The CDR3 region has the DNA TGTGCCAGCAGTCCCCGTGGGAGGCCGTTCGGATTCTATGGCTACACCTTC. Its protein is CASSPRGRPFGFYGYTF.

J is TRBJ2-7 and V is TRBV2; tentatively, D is TRBD1 or TRBD2 (5 bases each). Germline assignment: CDR1 SNHLY and CDR2 FYNNEI. V lost 0 bases and J 3 bases, leaving 9 bases between the germline ends. The CDR3 runs to 14 residues. The CDR3 DNA follows: TGTGCCAGCAGTGAAGCCCCGGGACGCTACGAGCAGTACTTC. Protein product: CASSEAPGRYEQYF.

The count of this clone is one. V and J are TRBV4-1 and TRBJ2-1; 9 bases fit TRBD2. After removal of 1 base from V and 2 bases from J, the junction contained 12 bases not matched to a gene. The germline gives CDR1 MGHRA, CDR2 YSYEKL. CDR3 length: 19 residues. CDR3 DNA: TGCGCCAGCAGCCAAGTTACGCTAGCGGGAATTAAAACCTACAATGAGCAGTTCTTC. The encoded protein is CASSQVTLAGIKTYNEQFF.

The rearrangement joins TRBV6-6 to TRBJ1-3; D might be TRBD1 (5 bases). The germline CDR1 and CDR2 sequences are MNHNY and SVGAGI (reference sequence). With 4 bases removed from V and 5 bases from J, the gap between germline ends came to 12 bases. This CDR3 has 14 residues. This CDR3 reads CASSSNRQRNTIYF. As DNA, the CDR3 is TGTGCCAGCAGTTCAAACAGGCAAAGAAACACCATATATTTT.

The chain has TRBV5-4 and TRBJ2-7; 9 bases are a match to TRBD1. With 4 bases clipped from V and 5 bases from J, the junction kept 10 bases outside the gene matches. CDR1 is SGHNT and CDR2 is YYREEE in the germline V gene (reference sequence). The CDR3 has 15 amino acids. The CDR3 sequence: CASSQGQGMSDEQYF. As DNA, the CDR3 is TGTGCCAGCAGCCAGGGACAGGGTATGTCCGACGAGCAGTACTTC.

The chain carries TRBV7-8 and TRBJ2-7; possibly TRBD1 or TRBD2 for D (6 bases each). CDR1 is SGHVS and CDR2 is FQNEAQ in the germline V gene. The CDR3 spans 17 residues. The V gene lost 5 bases and the J gene lost 0 bases, with 20 bases spanning the gap. CDR3: CASSPPGAGTNSYEQYF. DNA of the CDR3: TGTGCCAGCAGCCCCCCGGGGGCAGGGACCAACTCCTACGAGCAGTACTTC.

J is TRBJ2-3 and V is TRBV12-5, with a possible D match to TRBD2 (7 bases). The germline V gene has CDR1 LGHNT and CDR2 FRNRAP. This CDR3 has 14 amino acids. V lost 4 bases to trimming and J lost 5 bases, with 13 bases between them. The CDR3 coding sequence is TGTGCTAGTGGTTGGGGGGGGCATGGAGATACGCAGTATTTT. Translation: CASGWGGHGDTQYF.

CDR3 residues: CASSLADGASSGNTIYF. Written as DNA, the CDR3 is TGTGCCAGCAGCTTGGCCGACGGAGCGAGCTCTGGAAACACCATATATTTT. The genes are TRBV7-8 and TRBJ1-3; D remains unclear. This CDR3 has 17 amino acids. CDR1 is SGHVS, CDR2 FQNEAQ, per germline. V lost 3 bases to trimming and J lost 0 bases, with 15 bases between them.

The rearrangement joins TRBV11-2 to TRBJ1-3; TRBD1 might be the D (6 bases). V was trimmed by 0 bases and J by 7 bases, leaving 13 bases between them. The CDR3 has 15 residues. Per germline, CDR1 SGHAT and CDR2 FQNNGV. The DNA for the CDR3 is TGTGCCAGCAGCTTAGACAGGCCGAGGGGGAACACCATATATTTT. This sequence encodes CASSLDRPRGNTIYF.

V is TRBV7-9 and J is TRBJ1-1, with D possibly being TRBD1 (6 bases). The germline V gene encodes CDR1 SEHNR and CDR2 FQNEAQ (reference sequence). Trimming cost V 5 bases and J 1 base, with 8 bases left between them. CDR3 length: 13 amino acids. In nucleotides, the CDR3 is TGTGCCAGCAGCCGGGGGGCGAACACTGAAGCTTTCTTT. This gives the protein CASSRGANTEAFF.

The rearrangement uses TRBV4-2 and TRBJ2-7; D remains unclear. Germline V gene lookup returns CDR1 LGHNA and CDR2 YNFKEQ. Trimming cost V 3 bases and J 0 bases, with 3 bases left between them. The CDR3 totals 12 residues. The CDR3 spells CASSQASYEQYF. The CDR3 DNA sequence: TGTGCCAGCAGCCAGGCCTCCTACGAGCAGTACTTC.

The V and J genes are TRBV7-2 and TRBJ1-1; 7 bases align to TRBD1. Germline V gives CDR1 SGHTA, CDR2 FQGNSA. J lost 0 bases, V lost 2 bases, and 0 bases had no gene match. The CDR3 sequence is 14 residues long. CDR3 sequence: CASSLTGVNTEAFF. In DNA form, the CDR3 reads TGTGCCAGCAGCTTAACAGGGGTGAACACTGAAGCTTTCTTT. The variable domain in full, completed from reference TRBV7-2 and TRBJ1-1, reads GAGVSQSPSNKVTEKGKDVELRCDPISGHTALYWYRQSLGQGLEFLIYFQGNSAPDKSGLPSDRFSAERTGGSVSTLTIQRTQQEDSAVYLCASSLTGVNTEAFFGQGTRLTVV.

The genes are TRBV4-3 and TRBJ1-1; D is unresolved. V gave up 0 bases and J gave up 9 bases, with 8 bases separating them. Germline values: CDR1 LGHNA, CDR2 YSLEER. This CDR3 contains 12 residues. The CDR3 protein is CASSQDIGKAFF. Here the CDR3 DNA reads TGCGCCAGCAGCCAAGATATAGGGAAAGCTTTCTTT.

The J gene is TRBJ1-1, the V gene TRBV6-5; 10 positions match TRBD1. From germline, CDR1 is MNHEY and CDR2 SVGAGI. The trim removed 6 bases at V and 3 bases at J, leaving 4 bases unmatched. CDR3 length: 14 residues. CDR3 sequence: CASRVDRGDTEAFF. The CDR3 bases are TGTGCCAGCAGAGTGGACAGGGGGGACACTGAAGCTTTCTTT.

This clone was seen once. This sequence joins TRBV27 and TRBJ1-2; D gene ambiguous. In germline, CDR1 is MNHEY, CDR2 SMNVEV (reference sequence). The V end lost 3 bases, the J end lost 2 bases, and 10 bases lay between the germline ends. CDR3 length: 14 residues. This CDR3 is CASSFRLGNYGYTF. Here the CDR3 DNA reads TGTGCCAGCAGTTTTAGGCTGGGGAACTATGGCTACACCTTC.

V gene TRBV7-8 combines with J gene TRBJ1-1, with no clear D. The CDR3 loop spans 14 amino acids. Between the trimmed V and J ends, which lost 5 bases and 0 bases, there was a span of 10 bases. CDR1 is SGHVS and CDR2 is FQNEAQ in the germline V gene. CDR3: CASSQPSLNTEAFF. In nucleotides, the CDR3 is TGTGCCAGCAGCCAGCCCTCCTTGAACACTGAAGCTTTCTTT.

The V call is TRBV4-3, the J call TRBJ1-5; possible D gene TRBD1, 6 bases. Germline CDR1 LGHNA, CDR2 YSLEER. Trimming took 0 bases from V and 6 from J, leaving 12 bases between them. The CDR3 loop spans 15 amino acids. This CDR3 is CASSQDRGLGQPQHF. In nucleotides, the CDR3 is TGCGCCAGCAGCCAAGATCGGGGGCTTGGTCAGCCCCAGCATTTT.

V and J are TRBV3-1 (or the pseudogene TRBV3-2) and TRBJ1-1; a possible D gene is TRBD1 (5 bases). The CDR3 is made up of 12 amino acids. CDR1 and CDR2 from the germline V gene are LGHDT and YNNKEL (reference sequence). V was shortened by 4 bases and J by 9 bases, with 12 bases between the two germline ends. CDR3 region: CASSPAGGKAFF. Here the CDR3 DNA reads TGTGCCAGCAGCCCCGCCGGGGGGAAAGCTTTCTTT.

This clone was seen only once. The chain recombines TRBV3-1 (or the pseudogene TRBV3-2) with TRBJ2-5, with 11 nucleotides matching TRBD2. J lost 2 bases, V lost 1 base, and 0 bases had no gene match. This CDR3 has 15 residues. CDR1 and CDR2 from the germline V gene are LGHDT and YNNKEL (reference sequence). The CDR3 loop is CASSQASGGQETQYF. The DNA for the CDR3 is TGTGCCAGCAGCCAAGCTAGCGGGGGGCAAGAGACCCAGTACTTC.

This sequence joins TRBV7-8 and TRBJ1-5; D is possibly TRBD1 (6 bases). This CDR3 comprises 16 residues. V was cut by 0 bases and J by 6 bases, with 15 bases left in between. The germline CDR1 and CDR2 sequences are SGHVS and FQNEAQ. In DNA, the CDR3 is TGTGCCAGCAGCTTAGCGGGCCAGGGGCTGGGTCAGCCCCAGCATTTT. Translated: CASSLAGQGLGQPQHF.

This sequence joins TRBV3-1 (or the pseudogene TRBV3-2) and TRBJ1-6; D is unresolved. This CDR3 contains 16 residues. Germline CDR1 is LGHDT and CDR2 is YNNKEL (reference sequence). Trimming pared 1 base from V and 0 bases from J, leaving 7 bases between. CDR3 in amino acids: CASSQAESSYNSPLHF. CDR3 sequence (DNA): TGTGCCAGCAGCCAAGCCGAGAGCTCCTATAATTCACCCCTCCACTTT.

Regarding this clone: An end of the junction does not agree with germline; a read error may underlie this. J is TRBJ2-3 and V is TRBV19, with a weak D call TRBD1 (5 bases). Germline V gene data show CDR1 as LNHDA and CDR2 as SQIVND (reference sequence). The length of the CDR3 is 13 residues. CDR3 in DNA: TGTGCCAGTAGTATTTCTCTTACAGGTACGCAGTATTTT. Amino acid sequence: CASSISLTGTQYF.

The chain uses TRBV12-3 or TRBV12-4 and TRBJ1-1; D gene ambiguous. CDR3 length equals 10 residues. Trimming removed 3 bases from V and 11 bases from J, with 7 bases in between. This CDR3 is CASSFRMAFF. As DNA, the CDR3 is TGTGCCAGCAGTTTTCGGATGGCTTTCTTT.

This sequence joins TRBV6-2 or TRBV6-3 and TRBJ1-2, with D uncertain. Per the germline V gene, CDR1 is MNHEY and CDR2 is SVGEGT. The CDR3 has 16 residues. Deletions cut 0 bases from V and 4 bases from J, with 15 bases between. CDR3: CASSYSPSTERYGYTF. The CDR3 DNA reads as TGTGCCAGCAGTTACTCCCCCTCGACTGAACGCTATGGCTACACCTTC.

This clone was counted a single time. The genes are TRBV3-1 (or the pseudogene TRBV3-2) and TRBJ2-1, with 9 bases matching TRBD1. The CDR3 contains 14 residues. V was pared by 0 bases and J by 6 bases, with 0 bases of the junction left unmatched. Germline loops: CDR1 LGHDT, CDR2 YNNKEL (reference sequence). The CDR3 region has the DNA TGTGCCAGCAGCCAAGAGGGACAGGGCAATGAGCAGTTCTTC. It codes for CASSQEGQGNEQFF.